The source of this T cell receptor (beta chain) is a study of CD8+CD57+ T cells in acquired aplastic anemia. Patients picked for sequencing had shown CD8+CD57+ cell expansion detected by flow cytometry. Severe acquired aplastic anemia was present in all patients. The CDR3 is 13 amino acids. Per the germline V gene, CDR1 is DFQATT and CDR2 is SNEGSKA (reference sequence). V shed 0 bases and J shed 5 bases, with 11 bases lying between them. This clonotype was recorded a few times. TCR beta VDJ and CDR3 were profiled, and genomic DNA was the template. TCRdb re-analysed the reads in MiXCR, keeping a single row per CDR3 protein. The sample lists about 58,000 distinct CDR3 sequences; about 56% were seen once.

The sequence came from a human donor with aplastic anemia. Sequencing input: sorted CD4+, CD8+, or CD8+CD57+ T cells (not recorded which) from PBMCs. The chain links TRBV20-1 to TRBJ2-7, with a weak D call TRBD2 (6 bases). The CDR3: CSAREGGRNEQYF. DNA for the CDR3: TGCAGTGCTAGAGAGGGTGGGAGGAACGAGCAGTACTTC.